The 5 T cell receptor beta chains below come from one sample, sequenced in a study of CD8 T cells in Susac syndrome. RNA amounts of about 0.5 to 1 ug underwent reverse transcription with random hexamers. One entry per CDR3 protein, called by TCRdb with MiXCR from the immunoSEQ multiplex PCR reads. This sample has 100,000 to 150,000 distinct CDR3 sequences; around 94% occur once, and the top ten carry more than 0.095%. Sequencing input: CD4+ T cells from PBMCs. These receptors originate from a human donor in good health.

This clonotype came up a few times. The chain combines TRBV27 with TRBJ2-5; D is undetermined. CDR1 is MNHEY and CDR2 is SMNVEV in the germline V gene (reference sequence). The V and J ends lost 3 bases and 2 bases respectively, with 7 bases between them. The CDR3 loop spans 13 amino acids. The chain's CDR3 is CASSFSGQETQYF. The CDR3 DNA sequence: TGTGCCAGCAGTTTCTCAGGACAAGAGACCCAGTACTTC.

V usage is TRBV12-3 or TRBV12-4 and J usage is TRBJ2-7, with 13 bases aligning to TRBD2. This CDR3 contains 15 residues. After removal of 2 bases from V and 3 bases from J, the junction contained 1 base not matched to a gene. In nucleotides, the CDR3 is TGTGCCAGCAGTTTACGGACTAGCGGGAGCTACGAGCAGTACTTC. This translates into CASSLRTSGSYEQYF.

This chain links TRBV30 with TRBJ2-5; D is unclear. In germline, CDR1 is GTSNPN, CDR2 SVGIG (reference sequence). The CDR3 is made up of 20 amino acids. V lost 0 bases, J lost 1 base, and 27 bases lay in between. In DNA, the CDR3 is TGTGCCTGGAGTGTATCTAGGATGGGCGGATCCATTATGTCCCAAGAGACCCAGTACTTC. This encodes CAWSVSRMGGSIMSQETQYF.

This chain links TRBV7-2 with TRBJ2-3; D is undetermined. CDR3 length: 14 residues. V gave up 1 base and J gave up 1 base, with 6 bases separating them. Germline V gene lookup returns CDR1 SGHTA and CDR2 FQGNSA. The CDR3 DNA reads TGTGCCAGCAGCTTAGATGGTGGCACAGATACGCAGTATTTT. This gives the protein CASSLDGGTDTQYF.

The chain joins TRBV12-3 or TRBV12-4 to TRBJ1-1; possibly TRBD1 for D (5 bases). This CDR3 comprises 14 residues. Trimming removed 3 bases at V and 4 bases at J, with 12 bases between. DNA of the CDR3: TGTGCCAGCAGTTTGAGGGGAGTGGGCACTGAAGCTTTCTTT. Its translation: CASSLRGVGTEAFF.